This T cell receptor (beta chain) was profiled in a study of blood T cell repertoires in COVID-19. At the level of the study: Nucleic acid was either cDNA or gDNA, and it came from T cells, B-cell-depleted T cells, or PBMCs.

Authors' processing steps: Amplification from reference gene primers served as the basis for estimated nucleated cell counts. Method: immunoSEQ multiplex PCR; TCRdb's copy keeps in-frame clones and lacks some. The V and J calls and clone size were taken over from that table, and D and trimming were inferred from the DNA. This table has 150,000 to 200,000 clones, roughly 77% appearing once. This clone was recorded once. The CDR3 sequence is 12 residues long. Trimming took off 2 bases at V and 6 bases at J, with 7 bases between the two ends. Seattle's cohort entered during active infection and was followed longitudinally.

This sequence originates from a woman between 40 and 50 years old with COVID-19, enrolled during active disease. V gene TRBV12-3 or TRBV12-4 combines with J gene TRBJ1-2, with no clear D. Sequenced input: peripheral blood. The chain's CDR3 is CASSLIRHGYTF. CDR3 in DNA: TGTGCCAGCAGTTTAATCAGGCATGGCTACACCTTC.